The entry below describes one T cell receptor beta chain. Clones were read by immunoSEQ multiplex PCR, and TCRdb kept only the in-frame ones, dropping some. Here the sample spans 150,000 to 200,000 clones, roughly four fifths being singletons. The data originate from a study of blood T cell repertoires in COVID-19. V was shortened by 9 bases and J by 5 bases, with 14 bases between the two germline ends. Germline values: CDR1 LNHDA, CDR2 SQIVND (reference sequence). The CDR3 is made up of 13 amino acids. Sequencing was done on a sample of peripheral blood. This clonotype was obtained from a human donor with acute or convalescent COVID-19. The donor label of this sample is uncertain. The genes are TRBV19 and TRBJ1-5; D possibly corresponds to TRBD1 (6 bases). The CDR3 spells CASRDKSDQPQHF. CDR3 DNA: TGTGCCAGCCGGGACAAAAGCGATCAGCCCCAGCATTTT.